This TCR beta chain emerged from a study of T-cell memory formation after mild COVID-19. Worth noting for this clonotype: An end of the junction does not agree with germline; a read error may underlie this.

Each CDR3 protein is one row after TCRdb ran MiXCR on the 5' RACE reads. The repertoire includes 300,000 to 400,000 distinct CDR3 sequences, 15% of them detected once, and 20% to 25% sits in the top ten. Germline CDR1 reads SGHRS; CDR2 reads YFSETQ. The CDR3 covers 15 residues. Sequences were obtained from PBMCs or a T cell subset sorted from them (not recorded which). This receptor was taken from a man between 18 and 35 years old who had mild COVID-19 (a few samples of this study predate the infection). Cell type and time point are not known. The rearrangement joins TRBV5-1 to TRBJ1-4; a weak D match, TRBD1 (5 bases). The DNA for the CDR3 is TGCGCCAGCAGACTGGTCGGCAGGGTACAAGAAAAACTGATTTTT. Its protein is CASRLVGRVQEKLIF. The whole variable domain, remainder taken from reference TRBV5-1 and TRBJ1-4, is KAGVTQTPRYLIKTRGQQVTLSCSPISGHRSVSWYQQTPGQGLQFLFEYFSETQRNKGNFPGRFSGRQFSNSRSEMNVSTLELGDSALYLCASRLVGRVQEKLIFGSGTQLSVL.